Shown below are 30 T cell receptor beta chains from a single sample sequenced in a study of blood T cell repertoires in COVID-19. Repertoires were generated with immunoSEQ multiplex PCR, while TCRdb's copy carries only in-frame clones and drops some. The sample has about 430,000 clones, roughly 90% seen once. The sequencing sample was made of peripheral blood. These receptors all stem from a man younger than 35 with COVID-19, enrolled during active disease.

This chain uses TRBV24-1 with TRBJ1-1; TRBD1 is a possible D gene (5 bases). The ends were cut back, 1 base at V and 7 bases at J, with 9 bases in the middle. Germline V CDR1 and CDR2: KGHDR, SFDVKD. This CDR3 region has 13 residues. CDR3 sequence: CATSDFQGLEAFF. CDR3 nucleotides: TGTGCCACCAGTGATTTTCAGGGTCTTGAAGCTTTCTTT.

V is TRBV6-5 and J is TRBJ2-2; 10 nucleotides match TRBD1. V shed 8 bases, J shed 5 bases, and the junction held 5 bases outside the gene matches. The CDR3 is 14 residues long. Germline V gene lookup returns CDR1 MNHEY and CDR2 SVGAGI. The CDR3 is CASWRDRGTGELFF. Here the CDR3 DNA reads TGTGCCAGCTGGCGGGACAGGGGTACCGGGGAGCTGTTTTTT.

J is TRBJ1-1 and V is TRBV11-3; tentatively, D is TRBD1 (5 bases). With 1 base removed from V and 5 bases from J, the gap between germline ends came to 11 bases. Germline V gene data show CDR1 as SGHNT and CDR2 as YENEEA. The CDR3 length is 14 residues. In nucleotides, the CDR3 is TGTGCCAGCAGCTTAGTTAGGGGAGGGACTGAAGCTTTCTTT. This encodes CASSLVRGGTEAFF.

The chain uses TRBV2 and TRBJ1-2; weak D call: TRBD1 (6 bases). The V gene's germline CDR1 is SNHLY and CDR2 FYNNEI. V was cut by 2 bases and J by 2 bases, with 12 bases left in between. CDR3 size: 15 residues. The CDR3 is CASSENGTPNYGYTF. As DNA, the CDR3 is TGTGCCAGCAGTGAAAACGGGACACCGAACTATGGCTACACCTTC.

The chain recombines TRBV19 with TRBJ2-6; the D gene is possibly TRBD1 (5 bases). The germline CDR1 and CDR2 sequences are LNHDA and SQIVND (reference sequence). Trimming stripped 3 bases from V and 2 bases from J, with 8 bases between. There are 15 residues in the CDR3. In DNA form, the CDR3 reads TGTGCCAGTAGTATTCAACAGGCTGGGGCCAACGTCCTGACTTTC. Amino acid sequence: CASSIQQAGANVLTF.

The gene calls are TRBV5-1 and TRBJ1-1, with D tentatively TRBD1 (6 bases). The germline V gene has CDR1 SGHRS and CDR2 YFSETQ. The V gene lost 1 base and the J gene lost 3 bases, with 10 bases spanning the gap. This CDR3 comprises 14 residues. CDR3 loop: CASSLTGRDTEAFF. Here the CDR3 DNA reads TGCGCCAGCAGCTTGACAGGGCGGGACACTGAAGCTTTCTTT.

The J gene is TRBJ2-7, the V gene TRBV7-2; 10 nucleotides agree with TRBD1. The CDR3 length is 16 residues. V lost 1 base and J lost 2; bases outside the gene matches: 5. The germline V gene has CDR1 SGHTA and CDR2 FQGNSA. The CDR3 region is CASSLEGTGVAYEQYF. CDR3 DNA: TGTGCCAGCAGCTTAGAAGGGACAGGGGTCGCCTACGAGCAGTACTTC.

The chain employs TRBV3-1 (or the pseudogene TRBV3-2) and TRBJ2-1, with 11 positions matching TRBD2. CDR3 size: 14 residues. Germline V gives CDR1 LGHDT, CDR2 YNNKEL (reference sequence). V trimming: 4 bases; J trimming: 9 bases; junction bases outside the gene matches: 5. CDR3: CASSLAGGPGEQFF. In nucleotides, the CDR3 is TGTGCCAGCAGCCTAGCGGGAGGGCCCGGTGAGCAGTTCTTC.

V is TRBV6-6 and J is TRBJ1-6; D gene unclear. The ends were cut back, 6 bases at V and 6 bases at J, with 9 bases in the middle. CDR1 and CDR2 (germline): MNHNY, SVGAGI (reference sequence). The CDR3 runs 13 residues. CDR3 sequence reads: CASRTGFNSPLHF. CDR3 bases: TGTGCCAGCAGAACGGGTTTTAATTCACCCCTCCACTTT.

The J gene is TRBJ2-3, the V gene TRBV14; 15 bases are shared with TRBD2. Germline CDR1 is SGHDN and CDR2 is FVKESK. The CDR3 length is 20 residues. The ends lost 7 bases at V and 6 bases at J; junction bases unmatched: 20. CDR3 loop: CASNPRGLAGGWGCVDTQYF. The CDR3 DNA reads TGTGCCAGCAACCCTAGGGGACTAGCGGGGGGATGGGGTTGCGTGGATACGCAGTATTTT.

The V and J genes are TRBV5-1 and TRBJ2-7, with 7 bases matching TRBD1. CDR1 is SGHRS, CDR2 YFSETQ, per germline. The CDR3 covers 14 residues. The ends lost 2 bases at V and 3 bases at J; junction bases unmatched: 5. CDR3 in DNA: TGCGCCAGCAGCTTTGGGACAGCCAGCTACGAGCAGTACTTC. Its protein product is CASSFGTASYEQYF.

The chain combines TRBV27 with TRBJ1-2; D gene uncertain. CDR3 length equals 13 residues. CDR1 is MNHEY and CDR2 is SMNVEV in the germline V gene (reference sequence). Deletions cut 6 bases from V and 5 bases from J, with 13 bases between. CDR3 sequence (DNA): TGTGCCAGCAGCCCGTTTGGAGGGTATGGCTACACCTTC. This translates into CASSPFGGYGYTF.

V usage is TRBV20-1 and J usage is TRBJ2-1; D is uncertain. The CDR3 loop spans 11 amino acids. Germline CDR1 DFQATT, CDR2 SNEGSKA (reference sequence). V shed 5 bases and J shed 6 bases, with 8 bases lying between them. The CDR3 DNA reads as TGCAGTGCTTCCTCCCCCAATGAGCAGTTCTTC. This encodes CSASSPNEQFF.

The rearrangement links TRBV27 to TRBJ2-3; 8 nucleotides match TRBD2. CDR1 and CDR2 (germline): MNHEY, SMNVEV (reference sequence). The CDR3 loop spans 15 amino acids. Unmatched junction bases numbered 8, after V lost 6 bases and J lost 3 bases. CDR3 sequence reads: CASSRAGVRTDTQYF. CDR3 in DNA: TGTGCCAGCAGCCGAGCGGGAGTTAGGACAGATACGCAGTATTTT.

In its sample, this clone was seen once. The chain carries TRBV24-1 and TRBJ2-3; TRBD2 is a possible D gene (5 bases). The germline gives CDR1 KGHDR, CDR2 SFDVKD. This CDR3 comprises 16 residues. V lost 3 bases to trimming and J lost 5 bases, with 17 bases between them. CDR3 in DNA: TGTGCCACCAGTGATCCGCAGCGGAAAGAACGAGATACGCAGTATTTT. Protein: CATSDPQRKERDTQYF.

The chain employs TRBV7-9 and TRBJ1-2; TRBD1 matches at 7 bases. V lost 7 bases and J lost 2; bases outside the gene matches: 10. Per germline, CDR1 SEHNR and CDR2 FQNEAQ (reference sequence). The CDR3 covers 15 residues. CDR3 coding DNA: TGTGCCAGCAACCCAGCACAACAGGGGAACTATGGCTACACCTTC. This codes for CASNPAQQGNYGYTF.

This chain connects TRBV14 to TRBJ2-1; 11 positions agree with TRBD2. CDR1 and CDR2 from the germline V gene are SGHDN and FVKESK. J gave up 6 bases and V 4 bases, and 2 bases lay outside the gene matches. The CDR3 runs 14 residues. CDR3 in amino acids: CASSLAGGLNEQFF. CDR3 sequence (DNA): TGTGCCAGCAGCCTAGCGGGGGGGCTCAATGAGCAGTTCTTC.

The V call is TRBV25-1, the J call TRBJ1-3; 7 nucleotides align to TRBD1. V lost 5 bases, J lost 8 bases, and 15 bases stayed unmatched. The CDR3 totals 16 residues. Germline CDR1 MGHDK, CDR2 SYGVNS. The CDR3 protein is CASSSGQETPPDTIYF. For the CDR3, the DNA is TGTGCCAGCAGTTCCGGACAGGAAACCCCGCCGGACACCATATATTTT. The full variable domain, rest sourced from reference TRBV25-1 and TRBJ1-3, is EADIYQTPRYLVIGTGKKITLECSQTMGHDKMYWYQQDPGMELHLIHYSYGVNSTEKGDLSSESTVSRIRTEHFPLTLESARPSHTSQYLCASSSGQETPPDTIYFGEGSWLTVV.

The V call is TRBV7-2, the J call TRBJ2-1, with D maybe TRBD2 (6 bases). Germline loops: CDR1 SGHTA, CDR2 FQGNSA. The length of the CDR3 is 16 residues. V was clipped by 0 bases and J by 6 bases, with 15 bases between them. The CDR3 here is CASSLASGLSSNEQFF. CDR3 nucleotides: TGTGCCAGCAGCTTAGCCTCGGGACTCAGTTCCAATGAGCAGTTCTTC.

V usage is TRBV20-1 and J usage is TRBJ2-7, with D hard to call. Germline V CDR1 and CDR2: DFQATT, SNEGSKA (reference sequence). Trimming took 3 bases from V and 3 from J, leaving 6 bases between them. The CDR3 length is 11 residues. This chain's CDR3 is CSASFSYEQYF. The CDR3 DNA sequence: TGCAGTGCTAGTTTCAGCTACGAGCAGTACTTC.

The V call is TRBV29-1, the J call TRBJ1-2, with TRBD1 matching 8 bases. Germline CDR1 SQVTM, CDR2 ANQGSEA. The CDR3 is 16 residues long. V was pared by 6 bases and J by 4 bases, with 16 bases of the junction left unmatched. The CDR3 DNA reads as TGCAGCGTCGCCAGGGACATCGGGACAGGAACCTATGGCTACACCTTC. Its translation: CSVARDIGTGTYGYTF. Looking up the rest from reference TRBV29-1 and TRBJ1-2 gives the full variable domain: SAVISQKPSRDICQRGTSLTIQCQVDSQVTMMFWYRQQPGQSLTLIATANQGSEATYESGFVIDKFPISRPNLTFSTLTVSNMSPEDSSIYLCSVARDIGTGTYGYTFGSGTRLTVV.

The chain combines TRBV6-4 with TRBJ2-1, with a possible D match to TRBD2 (6 bases). CDR1 is MRHNA, CDR2 SNTAGT, per germline. V lost 3 bases, J lost 8 bases, and 8 bases lay in between. The CDR3 has 12 residues. As DNA, the CDR3 is TGTGCCAGCAGTGAGGGAGGTGATGAGCAGTTCTTC. Its protein product is CASSEGGDEQFF.

V is TRBV25-1 and J is TRBJ1-1; perhaps TRBD1 as D (5 bases). The V end was cut by 6 bases, the J end by 1 base, with 6 bases between. The CDR3 length is 12 residues. Germline CDR1 MGHDK, CDR2 SYGVNS. CDR3 DNA: TGTGCCAGCAGCAGGGCGAACACTGAAGCTTTCTTT. This codes for CASSRANTEAFF.

The rearrangement uses TRBV19 and TRBJ1-2, with D tentatively TRBD1 (6 bases). Germline CDR1 reads LNHDA; CDR2 reads SQIVND (reference sequence). The V end lost 8 bases, the J end lost 4 bases, and 17 bases lay between the germline ends. The CDR3 length is 14 residues. The CDR3 nucleotides read TGTGCCAGTTATGCTCAGGGGCTCGGCTATGGCTACACCTTC. The encoded protein is CASYAQGLGYGYTF. Looking up the rest from reference TRBV19 and TRBJ1-2 gives the full variable domain: DGGITQSPKYLFRKEGQNVTLSCEQNLNHDAMYWYRQDPGQGLRLIYYSQIVNDFQKGDIAEGYSVSREKKESFPLTVTSAQKNPTAFYLCASYAQGLGYGYTFGSGTRLTVV.

The V and J genes are TRBV6-5 and TRBJ2-7; 9 nucleotides line up with TRBD1. V trimming: 8 bases; J trimming: 3 bases; junction bases outside the gene matches: 8. The CDR3 has 14 amino acids. Germline CDR1 is MNHEY and CDR2 is SVGAGI. The CDR3 here is CASQDRGKVYEQYF. CDR3 DNA sequence: TGTGCCAGCCAGGACAGGGGAAAAGTCTACGAGCAGTACTTC.

This chain uses TRBV30 with TRBJ2-2; 9 bases agree with TRBD1. Trimming took 5 bases from V and 1 from J; bases not matched to a gene: 2. The V gene's germline CDR1 is GTSNPN and CDR2 SVGIG (reference sequence). The CDR3 is 14 amino acids. DNA for the CDR3: TGTGCCTGGGAGGGACAGGGGAACACCGGGGAGCTGTTTTTT. The encoded protein is CAWEGQGNTGELFF. Full variable domain (remainder filled in from reference TRBV30 and TRBJ2-2): SQTIHQWPATLVQPVGSPLSLECTVEGTSNPNLYWYRQAAGRGLQLLFYSVGIGQISSEVPQNLSASRPQDRQFILSSKKLLLSDSGFYLCAWEGQGNTGELFFGEGSRLTVL.

This clone turned up a few times. The V gene is TRBV19, the J gene TRBJ1-5; D is uncertain. The germline V and J ends were trimmed by 9 bases and 2 bases, with 17 bases remaining between them. The CDR3 contains 15 residues. Germline-derived CDR1 and CDR2 are LNHDA and SQIVND (reference sequence). CDR3 residues: CASNRMGIGNQPQHF. The CDR3, as DNA: TGTGCCAGCAATCGGATGGGCATCGGCAATCAGCCCCAGCATTTT.

The V and J genes are TRBV30 and TRBJ2-6; TRBD1 might be the D (6 bases). Germline-derived CDR1 and CDR2 are GTSNPN and SVGIG (reference sequence). The CDR3 consists of 17 residues. The V end was cut by 2 bases, the J end by 0 bases, with 14 bases between. The CDR3 DNA reads TGTGCCTGGAGTACTGGGGGCTATTTCTCTGGGGCCAACGTCCTGACTTTC. Protein sequence: CAWSTGGYFSGANVLTF.

V usage is TRBV5-6 and J usage is TRBJ2-1, with 11 bases lining up with TRBD2. The CDR3 length is 16 residues. CDR1 and CDR2 (germline): SGHDT, YYEEEE. Trimming cost V 4 bases and J 7 bases; bases outside gene matches: 10. CDR3 loop: CASSRRRTSGSNEQFF. The CDR3 coding sequence is TGTGCCAGCAGCCGAAGGAGAACTAGCGGGAGTAATGAGCAGTTCTTC.

The chain employs TRBV30 and TRBJ2-5, with 7 nucleotides matching TRBD1. J was trimmed by 4 bases and V by 5 bases; bases with no gene match: 7. The CDR3 has 13 residues. Germline lookup yields CDR1 GTSNPN and CDR2 SVGIG (reference sequence). CDR3 sequence (DNA): TGTGCCTGGTCTTCCAGGGGGTTAGAGACCCAGTACTTC. Its translation is CAWSSRGLETQYF.